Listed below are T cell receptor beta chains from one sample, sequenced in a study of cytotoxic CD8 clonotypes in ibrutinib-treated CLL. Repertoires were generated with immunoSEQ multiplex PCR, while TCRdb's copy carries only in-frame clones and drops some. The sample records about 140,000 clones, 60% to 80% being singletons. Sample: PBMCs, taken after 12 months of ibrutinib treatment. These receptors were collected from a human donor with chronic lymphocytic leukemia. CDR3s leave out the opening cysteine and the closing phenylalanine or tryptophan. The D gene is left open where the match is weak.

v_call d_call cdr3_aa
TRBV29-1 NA SVGKVGDTEAF
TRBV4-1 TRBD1 ASSQAQGARTETQY
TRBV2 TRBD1 ASSGQGNTEAF
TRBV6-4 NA ASSAGAEDTQY
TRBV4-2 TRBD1 ASSQEEWDRVYEQY
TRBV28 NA ASSWPGISPQH
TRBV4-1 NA ASSQDRRSNLNSPLH
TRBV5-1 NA ASTPGDTYTEAF
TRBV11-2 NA ASSQRDQETQY
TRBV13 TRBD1 ASRGDSSTEAF
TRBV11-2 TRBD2 ASSLGLAVNEQF
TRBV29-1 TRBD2 SVHLGGSWSDTQY
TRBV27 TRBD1 ASSDKGAPQH
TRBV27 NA ASSLGNQRGDSPLH
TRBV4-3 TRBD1 ASSQDRTQGGSYEQY